Ten or more counts support the clone carrying this TCR beta chain. The antigen is undetermined. CDR1 is SEHNR, CDR2 FQNEAQ, per germline (reference sequence). The length of the CDR3 is 15 residues. The J segment lost 5 bases and the V segment lost 4 bases, leaving 7 bases of the junction unmatched. Individual cDNA molecules received unique molecular identifiers in the library. TCRdb reanalysed the 5' RACE reads using MiXCR and keeps one entry per CDR3 protein. This table holds approximately 81,000 distinct CDR3 sequences, under 10% found once. The data are from a study of human T cells and chemical hapten exposure. Whole-study context: The study traced per-sample TCR yield variation mainly to small differences in pooled library volumes.

Unfractionated whole blood was the source of the extracted total RNA. Findings of the study overall: With DPC sensitization, TCRs exceeding 1 in 1000 frequency showed no change.

J is TRBJ2-7 and V is TRBV7-9; 11 bases are shared with TRBD2. This TCR derives from a male donor in good health. The CDR3 region is CASSSRLAGTDEQYF. CDR3 in DNA: TGTGCCAGCAGCTCCAGACTAGCGGGGACGGACGAGCAGTACTTC. The full variable domain, its missing parts supplied by reference TRBV7-9 and TRBJ2-7, is DTGVSQNPRHKITKRGQNVTFRCDPISEHNRLYWYRQTLGQGPEFLTYFQNEAQLEKSRLLSDRFSAERPKGSFSTLEIQRTEQGDSAMYLCASSSRLAGTDEQYFGPGTRLTVT.